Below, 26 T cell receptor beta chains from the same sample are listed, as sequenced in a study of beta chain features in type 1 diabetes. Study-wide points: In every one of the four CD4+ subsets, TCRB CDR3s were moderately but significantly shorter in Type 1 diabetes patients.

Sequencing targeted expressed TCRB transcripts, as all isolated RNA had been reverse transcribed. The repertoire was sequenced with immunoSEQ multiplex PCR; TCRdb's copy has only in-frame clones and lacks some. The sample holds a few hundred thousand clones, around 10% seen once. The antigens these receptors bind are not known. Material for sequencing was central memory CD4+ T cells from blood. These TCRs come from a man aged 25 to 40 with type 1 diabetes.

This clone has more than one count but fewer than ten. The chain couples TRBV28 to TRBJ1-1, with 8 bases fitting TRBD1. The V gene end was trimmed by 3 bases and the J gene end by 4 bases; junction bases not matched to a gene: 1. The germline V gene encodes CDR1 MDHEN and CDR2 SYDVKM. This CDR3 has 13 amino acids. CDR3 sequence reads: CASSFDRGTEAFF. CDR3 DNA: TGTGCCAGCAGTTTTGACAGGGGCACTGAAGCTTTCTTT. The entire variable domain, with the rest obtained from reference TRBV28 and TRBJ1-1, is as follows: DVKVTQSSRYLVKRTGEKVFLECVQDMDHENMFWYRQDPGLGLRLIYFSYDVKMKEKGDIPEGYSVSREKKERFSLILESASTNQTSMYLCASSFDRGTEAFFGQGTRLTVV.

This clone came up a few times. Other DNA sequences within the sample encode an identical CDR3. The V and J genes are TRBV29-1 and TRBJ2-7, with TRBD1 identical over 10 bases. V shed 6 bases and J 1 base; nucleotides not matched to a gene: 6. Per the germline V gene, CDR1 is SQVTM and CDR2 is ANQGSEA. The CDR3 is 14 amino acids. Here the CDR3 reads CSVIRDRGSYEQYF. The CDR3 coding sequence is TGCAGCGTGATCCGGGACAGGGGATCCTACGAGCAGTACTTC.

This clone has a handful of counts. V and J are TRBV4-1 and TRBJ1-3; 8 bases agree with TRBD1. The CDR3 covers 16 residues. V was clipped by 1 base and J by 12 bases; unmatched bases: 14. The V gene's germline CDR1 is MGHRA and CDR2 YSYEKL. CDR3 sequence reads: CASSQARTGRRLVIYF. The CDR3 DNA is TGCGCCAGCAGCCAAGCAAGGACAGGGAGGCGCCTAGTCATATATTTT.

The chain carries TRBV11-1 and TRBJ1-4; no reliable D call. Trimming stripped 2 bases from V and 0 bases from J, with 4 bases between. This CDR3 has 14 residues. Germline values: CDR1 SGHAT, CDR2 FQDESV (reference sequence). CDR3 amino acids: CASSLRTTNEKLFF. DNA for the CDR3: TGTGCCAGCAGCTTACGAACAACTAATGAAAAACTGTTTTTT.

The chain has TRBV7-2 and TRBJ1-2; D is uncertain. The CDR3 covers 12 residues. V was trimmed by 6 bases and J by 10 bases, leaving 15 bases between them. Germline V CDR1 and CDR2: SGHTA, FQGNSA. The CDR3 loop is CASRGLGVDYTF. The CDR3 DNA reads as TGTGCCAGCAGGGGTCTGGGAGTGGACTACACCTTC.

The CDR3: CASSQDRRDYEKLFF. The CDR3 nucleotides are TGTGCCAGCAGCCAAGATAGGAGGGACTATGAAAAACTGTTTTTT. The chain uses TRBV4-2 and TRBJ1-4; possibly TRBD1 for D (5 bases). This CDR3 contains 15 residues. The V and J ends lost 0 bases and 6 bases respectively, with 11 bases between them. CDR1 is LGHNA and CDR2 is YNFKEQ in the germline V gene.

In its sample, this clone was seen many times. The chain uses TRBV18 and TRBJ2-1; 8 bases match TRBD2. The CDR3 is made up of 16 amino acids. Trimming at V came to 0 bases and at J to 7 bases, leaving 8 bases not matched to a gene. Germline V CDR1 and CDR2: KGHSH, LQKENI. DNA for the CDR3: TGTGCCAGCTCACCACCCCTAGCGGGCCCTGGAAATGAGCAGTTCTTC. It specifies CASSPPLAGPGNEQFF.

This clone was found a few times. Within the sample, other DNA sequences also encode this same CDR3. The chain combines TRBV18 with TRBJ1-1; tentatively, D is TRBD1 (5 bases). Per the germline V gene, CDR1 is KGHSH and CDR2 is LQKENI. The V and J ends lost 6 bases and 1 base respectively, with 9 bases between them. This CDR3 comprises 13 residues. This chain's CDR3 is CASSPGQNTEAFF. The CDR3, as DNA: TGTGCCAGCTCGCCAGGACAGAACACTGAAGCTTTCTTT.

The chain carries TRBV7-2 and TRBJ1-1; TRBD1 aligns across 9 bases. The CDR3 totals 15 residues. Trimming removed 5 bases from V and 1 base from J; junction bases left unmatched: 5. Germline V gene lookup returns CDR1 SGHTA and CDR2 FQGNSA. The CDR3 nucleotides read TGTGCCAGCAGCGCCCAGACAGGGGGGAACACTGAAGCTTTCTTT. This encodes CASSAQTGGNTEAFF.

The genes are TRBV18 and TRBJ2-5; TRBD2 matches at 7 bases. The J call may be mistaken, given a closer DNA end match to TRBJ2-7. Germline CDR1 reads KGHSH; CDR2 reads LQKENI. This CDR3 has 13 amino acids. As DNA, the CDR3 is TGTGCCAGCTCAGGACTAGTTAGCTACGAGCAGTACTTC. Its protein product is CASSGLVSYEQYF.

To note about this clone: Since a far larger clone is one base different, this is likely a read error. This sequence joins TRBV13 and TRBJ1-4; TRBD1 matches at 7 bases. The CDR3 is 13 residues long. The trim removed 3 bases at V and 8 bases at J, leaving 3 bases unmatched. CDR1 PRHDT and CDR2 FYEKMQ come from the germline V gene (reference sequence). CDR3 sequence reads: CASSLQGGEKLFF. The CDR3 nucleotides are TGTGCCAGCAGCTTGCAGGGGGGAGAAAAACTGTTTTTT. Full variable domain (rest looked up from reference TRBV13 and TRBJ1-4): AAGVIQSPRHLIKEKRETATLKCYPIPRHDTVYWYQQGPGQDPQFLISFYEKMQSDKGSIPDRFSAQQFSDYHSELNMSSLELGDSALYFCASSLQGGEKLFFGSGTQLSVL.

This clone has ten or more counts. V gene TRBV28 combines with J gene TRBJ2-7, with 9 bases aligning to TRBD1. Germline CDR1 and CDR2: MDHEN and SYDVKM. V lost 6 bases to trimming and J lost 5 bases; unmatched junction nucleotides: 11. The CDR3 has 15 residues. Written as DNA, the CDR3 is TGTGCCAGCAGACAGAACAGGGGGCCTATCCACGAGCAGTACTTC. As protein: CASRQNRGPIHEQYF.

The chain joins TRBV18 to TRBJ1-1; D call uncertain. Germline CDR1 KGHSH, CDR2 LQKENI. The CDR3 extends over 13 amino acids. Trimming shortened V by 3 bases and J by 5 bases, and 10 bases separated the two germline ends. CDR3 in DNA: TGTGCCAGCTCACCTGCCGGGGTGACTGAAGCTTTCTTT. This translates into CASSPAGVTEAFF. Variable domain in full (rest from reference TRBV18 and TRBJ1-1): NAGVMQNPRHLVRRRGQEARLRCSPMKGHSHVYWYRQLPEEGLKFMVYLQKENIIDESGMPKERFSAEFPKEGPSILRIQQVVRGDSAAYFCASSPAGVTEAFFGQGTRLTVV.

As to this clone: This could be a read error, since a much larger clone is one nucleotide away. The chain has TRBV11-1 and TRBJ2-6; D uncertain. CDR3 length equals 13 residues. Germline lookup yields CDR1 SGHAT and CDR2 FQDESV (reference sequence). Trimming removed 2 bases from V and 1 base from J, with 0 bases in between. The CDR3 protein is CASSLSGANVLTF. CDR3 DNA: TGTGCCAGCAGCTTATCTGGGGCCAACGTCCTGACTTTC.

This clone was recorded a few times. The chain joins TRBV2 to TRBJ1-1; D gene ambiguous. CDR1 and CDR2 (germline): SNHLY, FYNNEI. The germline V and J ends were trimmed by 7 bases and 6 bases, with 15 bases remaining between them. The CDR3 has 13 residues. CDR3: CASKVERAAEAFF. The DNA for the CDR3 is TGTGCCAGCAAGGTGGAAAGGGCCGCTGAAGCTTTCTTT.

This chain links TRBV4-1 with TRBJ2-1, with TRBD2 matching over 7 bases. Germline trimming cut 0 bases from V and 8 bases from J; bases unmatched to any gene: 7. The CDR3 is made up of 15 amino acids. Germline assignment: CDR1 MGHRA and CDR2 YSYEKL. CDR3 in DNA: TGCGCCAGCAGCCAAGAACCACTAGCGATCCATGAGCAGTTCTTC. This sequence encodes CASSQEPLAIHEQFF.

The CDR3 region is CASSSDRGQEQFF. DNA for the CDR3: TGTGCCAGCAGCTCGGACAGGGGGCAAGAGCAGTTCTTC. The V call is TRBV7-7, the J call TRBJ2-1; 11 nucleotides agree with TRBD1. Per germline, CDR1 SSHAT and CDR2 FNYEAQ (reference sequence). V lost 4 bases and J lost 10; bases outside the gene matches: 3. The CDR3 has 13 residues.

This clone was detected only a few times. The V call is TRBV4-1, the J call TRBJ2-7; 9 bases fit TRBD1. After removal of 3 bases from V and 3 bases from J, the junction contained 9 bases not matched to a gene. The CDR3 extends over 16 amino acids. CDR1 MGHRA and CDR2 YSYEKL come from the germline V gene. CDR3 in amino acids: CASSQTPTGGGYEQYF. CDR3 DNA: TGCGCCAGCAGCCAGACCCCGACAGGGGGTGGCTACGAGCAGTACTTC.

In DNA form, the CDR3 reads TGTGCCAGCCAGGGGACGGGGGGTAGTGAGACCCAGTACTTC. Its protein product is CASQGTGGSETQYF. The genes are TRBV2 and TRBJ2-5, with D perhaps TRBD2 (7 bases). The ends were cut back, 8 bases at V and 5 bases at J, with 18 bases in the middle. This CDR3 is 14 amino acids long. Germline V lookup: CDR1 SNHLY, CDR2 FYNNEI.

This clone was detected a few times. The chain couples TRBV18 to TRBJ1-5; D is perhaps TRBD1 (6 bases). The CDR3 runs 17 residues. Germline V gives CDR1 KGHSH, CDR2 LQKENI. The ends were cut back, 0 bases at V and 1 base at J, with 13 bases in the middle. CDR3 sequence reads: CASSPPAGAGSNQPQHF. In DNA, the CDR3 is TGTGCCAGCTCACCACCGGCAGGGGCTGGGAGCAATCAGCCCCAGCATTTT.

The CDR3 DNA follows: TGTGCCAGCAGACAGGTATCCCAGGGACAGCCCCAGCATTTT. Translated: CASRQVSQGQPQHF. This chain links TRBV2 with TRBJ1-5; a possible D gene is TRBD1 (5 bases). The length of the CDR3 is 14 residues. The germline V gene encodes CDR1 SNHLY and CDR2 FYNNEI. V lost 6 bases and J lost 7, with 16 bases in between.

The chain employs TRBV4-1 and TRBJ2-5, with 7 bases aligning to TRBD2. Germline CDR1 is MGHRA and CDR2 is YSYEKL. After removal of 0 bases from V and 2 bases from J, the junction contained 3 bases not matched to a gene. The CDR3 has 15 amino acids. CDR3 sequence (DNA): TGCGCCAGCAGCCAAGAGGGGGGGGTTCAAGAGACCCAGTACTTC. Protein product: CASSQEGGVQETQYF.

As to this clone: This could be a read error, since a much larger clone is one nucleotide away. CDR3 amino acids: CASSLRETQYF. For the CDR3, the DNA is TGTGCCAGCAGTTTAAGGGAGACCCAGTACTTC. J is TRBJ2-5 and V is TRBV6-5, with D hard to call. The V end was cut by 4 bases, the J end by 5 bases, with 5 bases between. Germline CDR1 MNHEY, CDR2 SVGAGI. The CDR3 contains 11 residues.

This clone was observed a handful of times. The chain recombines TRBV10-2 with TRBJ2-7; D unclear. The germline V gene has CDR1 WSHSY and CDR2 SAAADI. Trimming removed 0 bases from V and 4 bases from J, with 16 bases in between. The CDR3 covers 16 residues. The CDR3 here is CASSESMGKYFYEQYF. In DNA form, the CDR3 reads TGCGCCAGCAGTGAGTCGATGGGCAAGTACTTTTACGAGCAGTACTTC.

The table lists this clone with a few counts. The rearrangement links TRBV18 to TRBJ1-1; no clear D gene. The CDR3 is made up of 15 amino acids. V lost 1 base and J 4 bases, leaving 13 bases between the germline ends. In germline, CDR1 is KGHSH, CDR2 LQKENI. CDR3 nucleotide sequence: TGTGCCAGCTCACCACGTGAGGGCCTGCTCACTGAAGCTTTCTTT. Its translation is CASSPREGLLTEAFF.

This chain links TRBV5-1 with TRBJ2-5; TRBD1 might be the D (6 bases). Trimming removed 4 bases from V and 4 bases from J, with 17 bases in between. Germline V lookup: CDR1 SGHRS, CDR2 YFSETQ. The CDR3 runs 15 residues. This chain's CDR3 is CASSVSPGTLETQYF. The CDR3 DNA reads TGCGCCAGCAGCGTATCGCCCGGGACACTAGAGACCCAGTACTTC.